Only a few counts were recorded for the clone carrying this T cell receptor beta chain. This entry is derived from a study of CDR3 diversity in severe acne. Germline CDR1 reads LNHNV; CDR2 reads YYDKDF (reference sequence). V was trimmed by 0 bases and J by 7 bases, leaving 7 bases between them. The length of the CDR3 is 13 residues. TCRdb reanalysed the PCR reads using MiXCR and keeps one entry per CDR3 protein. The data contain about 84,000 distinct CDR3 sequences, under 60% of them seen just once; the ten biggest clones take up 14%. This clonotype was sampled from a male donor in good health, without acne. The chain links TRBV15 to TRBJ1-5; D unclear. Sequenced material: blood. Here the CDR3 reads CATSRDLGQPQHF. The CDR3 nucleotides read TGTGCCACCAGCAGAGATTTAGGACAGCCCCAGCATTTT.